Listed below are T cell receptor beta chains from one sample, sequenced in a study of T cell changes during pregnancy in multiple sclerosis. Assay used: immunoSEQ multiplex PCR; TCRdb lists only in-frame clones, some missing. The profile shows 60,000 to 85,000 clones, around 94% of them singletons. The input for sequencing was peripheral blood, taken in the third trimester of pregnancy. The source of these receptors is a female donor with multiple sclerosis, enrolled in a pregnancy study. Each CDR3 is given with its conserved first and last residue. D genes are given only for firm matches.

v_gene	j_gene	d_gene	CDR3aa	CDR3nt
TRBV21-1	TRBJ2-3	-	CASRPGQYTDTQYF	TGTGCCAGCAGACCGGGACAGTACACAGATACGCAGTATTTT
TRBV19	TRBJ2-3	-	CASSVQGVDTQYF	TGTGCCAGTAGTGTACAGGGTGTAGATACGCAGTATTTT
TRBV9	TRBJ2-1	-	CASSVHPRTDYNEQFF	TGTGCCAGCAGCGTACACCCCCGGACAGACTACAATGAGCAGTTCTTC
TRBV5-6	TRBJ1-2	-	CAISSSGQLNYGYTF	TGTGCCATATCGTCGTCGGGACAACTTAACTATGGCTACACCTTC
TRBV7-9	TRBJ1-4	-	CASSSTDREKLFF	TGTGCCAGCAGCTCCACGGACAGAGAAAAACTGTTTTTT
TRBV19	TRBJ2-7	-	CASSIRGGEVDEQYF	TGTGCCAGTAGTATCCGCGGCGGGGAAGTTGACGAGCAGTACTTC
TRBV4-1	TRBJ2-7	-	CASSLDRSGEQYF	TGCGCCAGCAGCCTAGACAGGTCCGGCGAGCAGTACTTC
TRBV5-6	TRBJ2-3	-	CASSLAGANTDTQYF	TGTGCCAGCAGCTTGGCCGGAGCTAACACAGATACGCAGTATTTT
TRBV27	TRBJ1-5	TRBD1	CASKGQGENQPQHF	TGTGCCAGCAAAGGACAGGGGGAAAATCAGCCCCAGCATTTT
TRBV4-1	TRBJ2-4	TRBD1	CASSHPPRDRPLGKNIQYF	TGCGCCAGCAGCCACCCTCCCCGGGACAGACCCTTGGGCAAAAACATTCAGTACTTC
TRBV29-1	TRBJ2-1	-	CSVEEGDRRRGEQFF	TGCAGCGTTGAAGAAGGGGACCGCCGTCGGGGGGAGCAGTTCTTC
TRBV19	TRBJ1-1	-	CASSISFGQPSEAFF	TGTGCCAGTAGTATATCGTTCGGACAGCCGAGTGAAGCTTTCTTT
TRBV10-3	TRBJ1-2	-	CAIRGTTGRVNYGYTF	TGTGCCATCAGAGGCACGACCGGGCGGGTTAACTATGGCTACACCTTC
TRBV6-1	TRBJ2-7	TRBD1	CASSDARDSSYEQYF	TGTGCCAGCAGTGATGCCCGGGACAGCTCCTACGAGCAGTACTTC
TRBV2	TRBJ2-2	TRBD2	CASKGTSNTGELFF	TGTGCCAGCAAAGGGACTAGTAACACCGGGGAGCTGTTTTTT
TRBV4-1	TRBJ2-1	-	CASSQELNGPIYNEQFF	TGCGCCAGCAGCCAAGAATTGAATGGGCCTATATACAATGAGCAGTTCTTC